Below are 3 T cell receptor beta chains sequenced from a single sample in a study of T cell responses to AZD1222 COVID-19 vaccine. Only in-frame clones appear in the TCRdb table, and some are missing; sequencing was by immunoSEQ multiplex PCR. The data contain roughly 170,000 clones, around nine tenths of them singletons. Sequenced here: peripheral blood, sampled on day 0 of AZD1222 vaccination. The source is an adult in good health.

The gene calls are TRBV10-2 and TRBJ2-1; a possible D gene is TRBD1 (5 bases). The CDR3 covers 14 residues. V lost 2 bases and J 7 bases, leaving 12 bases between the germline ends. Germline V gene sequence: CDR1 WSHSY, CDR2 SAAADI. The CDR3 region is CASSERSRANEQFF. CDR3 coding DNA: TGCGCCAGCAGTGAGCGAAGCAGGGCTAATGAGCAGTTCTTC.

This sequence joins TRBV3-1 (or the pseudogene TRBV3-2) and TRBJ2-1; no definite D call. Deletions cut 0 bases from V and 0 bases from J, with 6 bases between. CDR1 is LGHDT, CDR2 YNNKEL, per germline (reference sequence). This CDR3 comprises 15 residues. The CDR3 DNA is TGTGCCAGCAGCCAAGACTGGAGCTCCTACAATGAGCAGTTCTTC. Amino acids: CASSQDWSSYNEQFF.

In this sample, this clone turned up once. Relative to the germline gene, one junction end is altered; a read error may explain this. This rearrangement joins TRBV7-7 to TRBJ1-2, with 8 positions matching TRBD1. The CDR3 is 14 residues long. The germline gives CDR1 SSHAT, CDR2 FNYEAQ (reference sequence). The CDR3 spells CASSSDRGRYGYTF. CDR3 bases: TGTGCTAGCAGCAGCGACAGGGGACGCTATGGCTACACCTTC.